This TCR beta chain was captured in a study of shared clonotypes between healthy human individuals. Broader study findings: The generation probabilities recorded for non-shared clonotypes fell below those of clonotypes shared by all four donors.

Of note for this clone: Its target is not known.

Sorted-subset replicate PCR reactions were performed with approximately 200 ng DNA, corresponding to about 32,000 T cell genomes. Repertoires were generated with immunoSEQ multiplex PCR, while TCRdb's copy carries only in-frame clones and drops some. The table has around 990,000 clones, 60% to 80% seen once. This CDR3 has 13 residues. V was pared by 7 bases and J by 7 bases, with 7 bases of the junction left unmatched. CDR1 SQVTM and CDR2 ANQGSEA come from the germline V gene. There were no recent acute infections or vaccinations among the donors, who were healthy HIV-negative adults. The chain uses TRBV29-1 and TRBJ1-4, with 9 positions matching TRBD1. The TCR was taken from a man between 18 and 35 years old in good health. Some clones in this sample may be carry-over from other donors' samples. What was sequenced was memory CD4+ T cells from PBMCs. Subset given: CD45RA-negative fraction. DNA for the CDR3: TGCAGCGCCCTGGGACAGGGTATTGAAAAACTGTTTTTT. Its protein is CSALGQGIEKLFF.